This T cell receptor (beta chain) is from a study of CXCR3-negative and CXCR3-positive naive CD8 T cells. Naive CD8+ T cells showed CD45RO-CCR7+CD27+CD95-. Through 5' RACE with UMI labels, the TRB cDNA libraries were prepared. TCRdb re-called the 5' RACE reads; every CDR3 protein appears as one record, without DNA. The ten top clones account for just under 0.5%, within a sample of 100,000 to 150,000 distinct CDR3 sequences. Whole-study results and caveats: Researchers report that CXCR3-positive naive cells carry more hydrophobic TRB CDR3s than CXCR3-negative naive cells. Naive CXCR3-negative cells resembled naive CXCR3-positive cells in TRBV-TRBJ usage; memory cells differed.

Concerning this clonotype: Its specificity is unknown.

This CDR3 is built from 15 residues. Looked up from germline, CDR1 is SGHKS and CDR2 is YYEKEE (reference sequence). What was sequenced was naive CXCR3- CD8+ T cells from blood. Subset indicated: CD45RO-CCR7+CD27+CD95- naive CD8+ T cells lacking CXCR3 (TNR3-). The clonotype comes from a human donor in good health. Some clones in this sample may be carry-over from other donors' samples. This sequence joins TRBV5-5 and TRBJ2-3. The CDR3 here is CASSLDSRLVDTQYF.